The present T cell receptor (beta chain) was sequenced within a study of Graves' ophthalmopathy and Graves' hyperthyroidism. Overall study: Peripheral blood (taken before any treatment) was collected at initial diagnosis.

From RNA, the CDR3 regions of TCR beta chains were amplified and sequenced. HTBI primers were employed in first-round RT-PCR, then a second-round multiplex PCR followed. TCRdb itself ran the multiplex PCR reads through MiXCR, one entry per CDR3 protein. The sample includes almost 750,000 distinct CDR3 sequences, 35% to 50% seen only once; the top ten take around 40%. There are 15 residues in the CDR3. Germline values: CDR1 SGHDN, CDR2 FVKESK. V lost 1 base to trimming and J lost 5 bases, with 14 bases between them. The chain uses TRBV14 and TRBJ2-5; TRBD1 is a possible D gene (5 bases). The sample was peripheral blood. This receptor was identified in an adult man with Graves' ophthalmopathy. The CDR3 here is CASSQVSAPGETQYF. Here the CDR3 DNA reads TGTGCCAGCAGCCAAGTAAGCGCCCCAGGGGAGACCCAGTACTTC.